This TCR beta chain was identified in a study of T cells in Graves' hyperthyroidism and ophthalmopathy. A note on this clonotype: No antigen is known for it.

Clinical symptoms, serum thyroxine, TRAb, thyroid ultrasound and orbital computed tomography informed diagnoses. Trimming cost V 1 base and J 4 bases, with 6 bases left between them. Germline loops: CDR1 SGHTS, CDR2 YDEGEE. CDR3 length equals 12 residues. The source material, RNA transcripts, was used to amplify TCR beta CDR3 regions. HTBI primers were the set used in a first-round RT-PCR of the TCR CDR3. TCRdb re-called the multiplex PCR reads with MiXCR, one entry per CDR3 protein. The table lists under 400,000 distinct CDR3 sequences, about 21% of them singletons. The study, taken as a whole, reports: Blood also showed most of the thyroid clonotypes that were expanded above 0.001.

Sequenced: blood. This chain connects TRBV5-8 to TRBJ2-7; D remains ambiguous. The clonotype was recovered from a woman in her forties or fifties with Graves' hyperthyroidism. This CDR3 reads CASSLYVYEQYF. DNA of the CDR3: TGTGCCAGCAGCTTGTACGTATACGAGCAGTACTTC.